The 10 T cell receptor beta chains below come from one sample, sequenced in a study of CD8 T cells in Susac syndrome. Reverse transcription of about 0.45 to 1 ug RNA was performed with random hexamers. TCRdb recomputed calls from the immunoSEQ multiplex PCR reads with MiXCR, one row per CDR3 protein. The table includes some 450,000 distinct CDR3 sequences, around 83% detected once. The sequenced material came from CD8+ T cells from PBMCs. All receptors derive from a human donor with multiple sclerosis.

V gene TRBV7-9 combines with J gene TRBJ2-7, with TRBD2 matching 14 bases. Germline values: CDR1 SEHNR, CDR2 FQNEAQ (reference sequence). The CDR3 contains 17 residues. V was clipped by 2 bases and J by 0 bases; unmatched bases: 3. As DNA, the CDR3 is TGTGCCAGCAGCTTATGGACTAGCGGGGGGAGCTCCTACGAGCAGTACTTC. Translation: CASSLWTSGGSSYEQYF. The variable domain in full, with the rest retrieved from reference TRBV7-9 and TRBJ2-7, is DTGVSQNPRHKITKRGQNVTFRCDPISEHNRLYWYRQTLGQGPEFLTYFQNEAQLEKSRLLSDRFSAERPKGSFSTLEIQRTEQGDSAMYLCASSLWTSGGSSYEQYFGPGTRLTVT.

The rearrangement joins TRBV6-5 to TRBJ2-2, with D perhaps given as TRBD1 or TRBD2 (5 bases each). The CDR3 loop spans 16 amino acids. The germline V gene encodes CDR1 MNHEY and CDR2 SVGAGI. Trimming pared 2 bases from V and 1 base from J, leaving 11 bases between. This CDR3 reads CASSYGGQRNTGELFF. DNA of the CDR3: TGTGCCAGCAGTTACGGGGGTCAAAGGAACACCGGGGAGCTGTTTTTT.

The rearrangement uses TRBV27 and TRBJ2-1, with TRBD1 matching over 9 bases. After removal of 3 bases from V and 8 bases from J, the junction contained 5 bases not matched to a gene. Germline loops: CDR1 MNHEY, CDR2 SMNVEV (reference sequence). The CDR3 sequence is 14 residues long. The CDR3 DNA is TGTGCCAGCAGTTTGGGACAGGGTTCGGATGAGCAGTTCTTC. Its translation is CASSLGQGSDEQFF.

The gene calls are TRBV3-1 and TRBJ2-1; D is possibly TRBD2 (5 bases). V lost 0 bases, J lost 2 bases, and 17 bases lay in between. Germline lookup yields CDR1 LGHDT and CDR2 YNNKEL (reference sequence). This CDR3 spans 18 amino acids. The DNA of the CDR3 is TGTGCCAGCAGCCAAGAGACACTAGGACTGTCGGCCTACAATGAGCAGTTCTTC. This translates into CASSQETLGLSAYNEQFF.

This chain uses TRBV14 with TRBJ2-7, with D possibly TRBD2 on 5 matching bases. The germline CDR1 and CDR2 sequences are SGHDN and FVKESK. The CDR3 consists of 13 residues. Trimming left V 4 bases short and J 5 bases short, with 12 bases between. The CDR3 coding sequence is TGTGCCAGCAGCCCGCCGGGGAACGACGAGCAGTACTTC. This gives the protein CASSPPGNDEQYF.

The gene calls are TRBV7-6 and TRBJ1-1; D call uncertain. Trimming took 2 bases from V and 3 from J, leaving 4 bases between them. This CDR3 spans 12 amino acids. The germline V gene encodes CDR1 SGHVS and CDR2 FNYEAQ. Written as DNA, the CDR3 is TGTGCCAGCAGCTTAATTGACACTGAAGCTTTCTTT. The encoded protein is CASSLIDTEAFF. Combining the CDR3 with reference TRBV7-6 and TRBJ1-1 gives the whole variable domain GAGVSQSPRYKVTKRGQDVALRCDPISGHVSLYWYRQALGQGPEFLTYFNYEAQQDKSGLPNDRFSAERPEGSISTLTIQRTEQRDSAMYRCASSLIDTEAFFGQGTRLTVV.

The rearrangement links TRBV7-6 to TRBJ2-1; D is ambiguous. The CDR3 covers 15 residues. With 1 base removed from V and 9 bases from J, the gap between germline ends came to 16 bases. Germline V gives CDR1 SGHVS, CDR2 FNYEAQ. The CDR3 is CASSLDSDEFGEQFF. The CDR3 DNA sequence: TGTGCCAGCAGCTTAGACAGCGACGAGTTTGGTGAGCAGTTCTTC. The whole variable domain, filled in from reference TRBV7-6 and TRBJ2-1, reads GAGVSQSPRYKVTKRGQDVALRCDPISGHVSLYWYRQALGQGPEFLTYFNYEAQQDKSGLPNDRFSAERPEGSISTLTIQRTEQRDSAMYRCASSLDSDEFGEQFFGPGTRLTVL.

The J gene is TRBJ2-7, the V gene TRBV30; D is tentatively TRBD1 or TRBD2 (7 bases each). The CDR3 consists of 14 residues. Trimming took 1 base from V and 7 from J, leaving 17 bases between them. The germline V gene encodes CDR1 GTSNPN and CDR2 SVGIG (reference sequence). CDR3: CAWSGGRGQGEQYF. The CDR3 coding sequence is TGTGCCTGGAGTGGGGGGAGGGGGCAGGGGGAGCAGTACTTC.

The CDR3, as DNA: TGTGCCACCATCACACACAATGAGCAGTTCTTC. Residues: CATITHNEQFF. The J gene is TRBJ2-1, the V gene TRBV6-5; no reliable D call. CDR1 is MNHEY and CDR2 is SVGAGI in the germline V gene. This CDR3 contains 11 residues. Trimming left V 10 bases short and J 5 bases short, with 9 bases between.

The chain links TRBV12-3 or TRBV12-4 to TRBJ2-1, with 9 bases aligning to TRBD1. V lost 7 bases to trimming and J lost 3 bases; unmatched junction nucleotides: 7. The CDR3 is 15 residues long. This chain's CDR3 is CASNLPGQGYNEQFF. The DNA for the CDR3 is TGTGCCAGCAACCTGCCGGGACAGGGCTACAATGAGCAGTTCTTC.